What follows describes a single T cell receptor beta chain. Preparing the TCRbeta library involved the use of unique molecular identifiers. TCRdb re-derived calls from the PCR reads in MiXCR, one entry per CDR3 protein. The sample includes 190,000 or so distinct CDR3 sequences, approximately 14% seen only once; the top ten take approximately 13%. The sample is drawn from a study of T-cell reconstitution after alpha-beta-depleted transplantation in children. The length of the CDR3 is 15 residues. CDR1 is SGHRS, CDR2 YFSETQ, per germline. The V and J ends lost 0 bases and 5 bases, in that order; junction bases with no gene match: 3.

The sequence came from a human donor who donated a stem cell graft to a child with acute lymphoblastic leukemia. The J gene is TRBJ2-1, the V gene TRBV5-1; TRBD2 aligns across 9 bases. This sample comprised PBMCs from the stem cell graft donor, obtained from the stem cell graft. CDR3 in DNA: TGCGCCAGCAGCTTGGCGGCTAGCGGGGACAATGAGCAGTTCTTC. The encoded protein is CASSLAASGDNEQFF. Using reference TRBV5-1 and TRBJ2-1 for the parts outside the CDR3, the full variable domain is KAGVTQTPRYLIKTRGQQVTLSCSPISGHRSVSWYQQTPGQGLQFLFEYFSETQRNKGNFPGRFSGRQFSNSRSEMNVSTLELGDSALYLCASSLAASGDNEQFFGPGTRLTVL.